Below are 25 T cell receptor beta chains sequenced from a single sample in a study of long-term antiretroviral therapy in people with HIV. The run of the v3.0 immunoSEQ assay was at survey level. This table comes from immunoSEQ multiplex PCR, and its TCRdb copy is limited to in-frame clones, with some not included. The repertoire holds around 17,000 clones, 88% seen once, with 9% to 15% in the top ten. Sequencing used unsorted PBMCs, obtained 6.9 years after starting antiretroviral therapy. The receptors come from a man aged 50-60 years with HIV.

This clone was observed a single time. J is TRBJ1-1 and V is TRBV29-1; D gene unclear. Trimming stripped 6 bases from V and 1 base from J, with 18 bases between. The CDR3 spans 15 residues. Germline CDR1 SQVTM, CDR2 ANQGSEA. CDR3 sequence reads: CSVRSPGFGNTEAFF. As DNA, the CDR3 is TGCAGCGTCCGGTCCCCGGGGTTTGGGAACACTGAAGCTTTCTTT.

This chain links TRBV18 with TRBJ1-1, with 7 positions matching TRBD1. Germline values: CDR1 KGHSH, CDR2 LQKENI. The CDR3 contains 13 residues. V trimming: 5 bases; J trimming: 5 bases; junction bases outside the gene matches: 5. The CDR3 reads CASSTTGETEAFF. The CDR3 coding sequence is TGTGCCAGCTCAACTACAGGGGAGACTGAAGCTTTCTTT.

V is TRBV29-1 and J is TRBJ2-6; TRBD1 matches at 7 bases. The CDR3 consists of 16 residues. Per germline, CDR1 SQVTM and CDR2 ANQGSEA. The V and J ends lost 5 bases and 1 base, in that order; junction bases with no gene match: 8. CDR3 nucleotides: TGCAGCGTTCTGGACAGGAACAAGTCTGGGGCCAACGTCCTGACTTTC. Encoded protein: CSVLDRNKSGANVLTF.

In this sample, this clone is large. This rearrangement joins TRBV2 to TRBJ1-1, with 8 positions matching TRBD1. The CDR3 has 15 amino acids. Unmatched junction bases numbered 6, after V lost 6 bases and J lost 0 bases. The germline CDR1 and CDR2 sequences are SNHLY and FYNNEI. As DNA, the CDR3 is TGTGCCAGCAGCGCGGACAGGGCCTTGAACACTGAAGCTTTCTTT. Protein sequence: CASSADRALNTEAFF. Variable domain in full (rest from reference TRBV2 and TRBJ1-1): EPEVTQTPSHQVTQMGQEVILRCVPISNHLYFYWYRQILGQKVEFLVSFYNNEISEKSEIFDDQFSVERPDGSNFTLKIRSTKLEDSAMYFCASSADRALNTEAFFGQGTRLTVV.

This clone appeared a single time. V is TRBV5-5 and J is TRBJ2-2, with TRBD1 identical over 9 bases. The J segment lost 7 bases and the V segment lost 2 bases, leaving 6 bases of the junction unmatched. Germline values: CDR1 SGHKS, CDR2 YYEKEE (reference sequence). The CDR3 consists of 15 residues. CDR3 sequence reads: CASSFGQGRIGELFF. CDR3 DNA: TGTGCCAGCAGCTTCGGACAGGGGCGTATCGGGGAGCTGTTTTTT.

The rearrangement joins TRBV30 to TRBJ1-3; D gene unclear. Germline CDR1 reads GTSNPN; CDR2 reads SVGIG (reference sequence). V was cut by 1 base and J by 0 bases, with 7 bases left in between. This CDR3 is built from 14 residues. The CDR3 coding sequence is TGTGCCTGGAGTGGCGTCTTCTCTGGAAACACCATATATTTT. Amino acids: CAWSGVFSGNTIYF.

The chain carries TRBV4-2 and TRBJ2-3; D is ambiguous. This CDR3 has 16 residues. Germline V gene data show CDR1 as LGHNA and CDR2 as YNFKEQ. Deletions cut 0 bases from V and 0 bases from J, with 10 bases between. CDR3 region: CASSQEMGFSTDTQYF. CDR3 coding DNA: TGTGCCAGCAGCCAAGAAATGGGTTTTAGCACAGATACGCAGTATTTT.

This clone has more than one count but fewer than ten. The chain combines TRBV14 with TRBJ2-7, with D perhaps given as TRBD1 or TRBD2 (5 bases each). CDR1 is SGHDN, CDR2 FVKESK, per germline. The V end lost 2 bases, the J end lost 3 bases, and 20 bases lay between the germline ends. The CDR3 extends over 17 amino acids. This chain's CDR3 is CASSQRSTGTRSYEQYF. The DNA for the CDR3 is TGTGCCAGCAGCCAACGAAGCACCGGGACCCGGAGCTACGAGCAGTACTTC.

The chain links TRBV4-1 to TRBJ2-3, with TRBD2 matching 7 bases. After removal of 3 bases from V and 2 bases from J, the junction contained 5 bases not matched to a gene. Germline V lookup: CDR1 MGHRA, CDR2 YSYEKL. The CDR3 is 15 amino acids. CDR3 bases: TGCGCCAGCAGCCAGCTAGCGGATGCCACAGATACGCAGTATTTT. This gives the protein CASSQLADATDTQYF.

The gene calls are TRBV9 and TRBJ1-4; D is ambiguous. The CDR3 extends over 13 amino acids. Germline V lookup: CDR1 SGDLS, CDR2 YYNGEE. V lost 3 bases and J lost 4, with 7 bases in between. This chain's CDR3 is CASSDGLNEKLFF. The DNA of the CDR3 is TGTGCCAGCAGCGACGGCCTTAATGAAAAACTGTTTTTT.

This chain uses TRBV30 with TRBJ2-7; 7 nucleotides line up with TRBD1. The V gene's germline CDR1 is GTSNPN and CDR2 SVGIG (reference sequence). The CDR3 loop spans 12 amino acids. CDR3 sequence: CAGRGGAWEQYF. Written as DNA, the CDR3 is TGTGCTGGGAGAGGGGGCGCTTGGGAGCAGTACTTC. The full variable domain, in which reference TRBV30 and TRBJ2-7 provide the parts outside the CDR3, is SQTIHQWPATLVQPVGSPLSLECTVEGTSNPNLYWYRQAAGRGLQLLFYSVGIGQISSEVPQNLSASRPQDRQFILSSKKLLLSDSGFYLCAGRGGAWEQYFGPGTRLTVT.

The chain uses TRBV9 and TRBJ2-3; D is unresolved. V lost 0 bases to trimming and J lost 2 bases, with 7 bases between them. Germline V gene sequence: CDR1 SGDLS, CDR2 YYNGEE. This CDR3 region has 14 residues. DNA of the CDR3: TGTGCCAGCAGCGTAGCTCTTTTCACAGATACGCAGTATTTT. Translation: CASSVALFTDTQYF.

For the CDR3, the DNA is TGTGCCAGCAGCTCGAGGGATACGCAGTATTTT. Translated, it gives CASSSRDTQYF. The gene calls are TRBV5-6 and TRBJ2-3; D call uncertain. Germline values: CDR1 SGHDT, CDR2 YYEEEE. This CDR3 has 11 residues. Between the trimmed V and J ends, which lost 3 bases and 6 bases, there was a span of 5 bases. The variable domain in full, with the rest retrieved from reference TRBV5-6 and TRBJ2-3, is DAGVTQSPTHLIKTRGQQVTLRCSPKSGHDTVSWYQQALGQGPQFIFQYYEEEERQRGNFPDRFSGHQFPNYSSELNVNALLLGDSALYLCASSSRDTQYFGPGTRLTVL.

In its sample, this clone is large (0.1 to 1%). V usage is TRBV9 and J usage is TRBJ2-5; D perhaps matches TRBD1 (5 bases). Germline CDR1 and CDR2: SGDLS and YYNGEE. CDR3 length: 14 amino acids. V lost 0 bases, J lost 5 bases, and 11 bases lay in between. The CDR3, as DNA: TGTGCCAGCAGCGTAGGCCAGGGCTACGAGACCCAGTACTTC. It specifies CASSVGQGYETQYF.

This clone is labeled as large. The junction does not match germline at one end; this may be a read error. This chain connects TRBV7-7 to TRBJ2-5, with 8 bases aligning to TRBD2. The CDR3 consists of 16 residues. The germline gives CDR1 SSHAT, CDR2 FNYEAQ (reference sequence). This CDR3 is CASSLRPSGHGGTQYF. The DNA for the CDR3 is TGTGCTAGCAGCTTAAGGCCTAGCGGGCATGGGGGGACCCAGTACTTC.

About this clone itself: One end of the junction does not line up with germline, which may come from a read error. This chain joins TRBV7-7 and TRBJ2-5; 7 bases map to TRBD1. The germline CDR1 and CDR2 sequences are SSHAT and FNYEAQ (reference sequence). This CDR3 has 15 amino acids. For the CDR3, the DNA is TGTGCTAGCAGCTTACTACAGGGGAGCCAAGAGACCCAGTACTTC. Protein: CASSLLQGSQETQYF.

This clone was seen only a few times. The gene calls are TRBV6-6 and TRBJ2-7, with D maybe TRBD1 (6 bases). The germline gives CDR1 MNHNY, CDR2 SVGAGI (reference sequence). This CDR3 is 15 amino acids long. Deletions cut 4 bases from V and 2 bases from J, with 15 bases between. The DNA of the CDR3 is TGTGCCAGCAGTTCGGCAGACAGGCGAACCTACGAGCAGTACTTC. Its protein product is CASSSADRRTYEQYF.

This chain links TRBV6-1 with TRBJ2-2; 7 nucleotides line up with TRBD1. Germline lookup yields CDR1 MNHNS and CDR2 SASEGT. The junction had 7 bases not matched to a gene; V was cut back by 8 bases and J by 7 bases. This CDR3 has 13 amino acids. Written as DNA, the CDR3 is TGTGCCAGCGACAGGGTCTCAGGCGGGGAGCTGTTTTTT. Its translation is CASDRVSGGELFF.

This clone was picked up one time. The DNA for the CDR3 is TGTGCAAGTCGCCTACAAACTAAAACGAATGAGCAGTTCTTC. It is translated as CASRLQTKTNEQFF. The rearrangement joins TRBV12-2 to TRBJ2-1; the D call in the table, TRBD2, was not verified against the DNA. TRBV12-2 has pseudogene status. This CDR3 is 14 amino acids long.

The table lists this clone with a few counts. The rearrangement uses TRBV6-5 and TRBJ1-2, with a possible D match to TRBD1 (6 bases). V lost 6 bases and J lost 8, with 13 bases in between. The CDR3 loop spans 12 amino acids. Germline V gene data show CDR1 as MNHEY and CDR2 as SVGAGI. This chain's CDR3 is CASSAGVRGYTF. CDR3 in DNA: TGTGCCAGCAGCGCAGGGGTACGAGGCTACACCTTC.

J is TRBJ2-3 and V is TRBV9; TRBD1 agrees at 10 bases. The J segment lost 4 bases and the V segment lost 3 bases, leaving 5 bases of the junction unmatched. The CDR3 is 15 residues long. Germline-derived CDR1 and CDR2 are SGDLS and YYNGEE. The CDR3 spells CASSEGTGAPDTQYF. CDR3 nucleotides: TGTGCCAGCAGCGAGGGGACAGGGGCCCCAGATACGCAGTATTTT.

V is TRBV30 and J is TRBJ2-7; 10 nucleotides align to TRBD1. Germline CDR1 GTSNPN, CDR2 SVGIG (reference sequence). Germline trimming cut 0 bases from V and 3 bases from J; bases unmatched to any gene: 2. The CDR3 has 14 residues. CDR3 loop: CAWSVGQGVYEQYF. As DNA, the CDR3 is TGTGCCTGGAGTGTCGGACAGGGGGTCTACGAGCAGTACTTC.

This chain connects TRBV9 to TRBJ1-1; no clear D gene. The CDR3 is 14 residues long. Germline V gene sequence: CDR1 SGDLS, CDR2 YYNGEE. Deletions cut 0 bases from V and 1 base from J, with 7 bases between. Here the CDR3 DNA reads TGTGCCAGCAGCGTAGGACATTCGAACACTGAAGCTTTCTTT. The encoded protein is CASSVGHSNTEAFF.

The chain recombines TRBV15 with TRBJ2-1, with D maybe TRBD1 (5 bases). CDR1 is LNHNV, CDR2 YYDKDF, per germline (reference sequence). V was clipped by 0 bases and J by 0 bases, with 9 bases between them. The CDR3 spans 16 residues. CDR3 DNA: TGTGCCACCAGCAGAGACAGGGCGAGCTCCTACAATGAGCAGTTCTTC. This codes for CATSRDRASSYNEQFF.

The J gene is TRBJ1-1, the V gene TRBV6-5; no clear D. CDR1 is MNHEY and CDR2 is SVGAGI in the germline V gene. V lost 1 base, J lost 3 bases, and 12 bases lay in between. The CDR3 consists of 15 residues. The CDR3 DNA reads as TGTGCCAGCAGTTACTGGGAGGGAATCGACACTGAAGCTTTCTTT. It translates to CASSYWEGIDTEAFF.